The 27 T cell receptor beta chains given below trace back to one sample, sequenced in a study of identical twins. One entry per CDR3 protein, called by TCRdb with MiXCR from the 5' RACE reads. The sample contains about 530,000 distinct CDR3 sequences, about 22% of which appear only once. The same sample was also used in a study of yellow fever vaccine responses in identical twins.

Material for sequencing was CD4+ T cells sorted from blood. All receptors come from a woman under 30 in good health.

There are a few counts of this clonotype. The rearrangement uses TRBV7-8 and TRBJ2-2; D remains ambiguous. V was shortened by 5 bases and J by 4 bases, with 20 bases between the two germline ends. The CDR3 loop spans 17 amino acids. Germline values: CDR1 SGHVS, CDR2 FQNEAQ. For the CDR3, the DNA is TGTGCCAGCAGCCTGCACCGAACGGTCGACCTCACCGGGGAGCTGTTTTTT. It codes for CASSLHRTVDLTGELFF.

This chain connects TRBV14 to TRBJ2-1, with 9 positions matching TRBD2. Trimming took 4 bases from V and 5 from J; bases not matched to a gene: 9. The CDR3 covers 16 residues. The germline V gene has CDR1 SGHDN and CDR2 FVKESK. The CDR3 region is CASSPTGLAYHNEQFF. CDR3 nucleotide sequence: TGTGCCAGCAGCCCTACTGGACTAGCGTACCACAATGAGCAGTTCTTC.

The chain carries TRBV6-5 and TRBJ1-6; D unclear. The CDR3 consists of 16 residues. Germline assignment: CDR1 MNHEY and CDR2 SVGAGI. The V gene lost 0 bases and the J gene lost 5 bases, with 11 bases spanning the gap. The CDR3 here is CASSYSLSPNNSPLHF. CDR3 nucleotide sequence: TGTGCCAGCAGTTACTCTTTATCTCCAAATAATTCACCCCTCCACTTT.

The chain recombines TRBV2 with TRBJ2-5; TRBD2 matches 12 bases. Germline lookup yields CDR1 SNHLY and CDR2 FYNNEI. V shed 11 bases, J shed 0 bases, and the junction held 10 bases outside the gene matches. CDR3 length: 16 residues. The CDR3 reads CAQKGGLAGHQETQYF. CDR3 DNA sequence: TGTGCCCAGAAGGGGGGACTAGCGGGTCACCAAGAGACCCAGTACTTC.

The table lists this clonotype with a few counts. The chain carries TRBV6-1 and TRBJ2-3; D is unclear. CDR3 length: 14 residues. With 7 bases removed from V and 3 bases from J, the gap between germline ends came to 14 bases. Germline V lookup: CDR1 MNHNS, CDR2 SASEGT. CDR3 in DNA: TGTGCCAGCAACTTAGGAGATATTACAGATACGCAGTATTTT. Its translation is CASNLGDITDTQYF.

This clonotype turned up a few times. The rearrangement links TRBV4-2 to TRBJ2-5; 7 positions agree with TRBD1. Germline V gene data show CDR1 as LGHNA and CDR2 as YNFKEQ. This CDR3 has 17 residues. V lost 0 bases and J lost 1; bases outside the gene matches: 8. CDR3 loop: CASSQEGTRGSQETQYF. For the CDR3, the DNA is TGTGCCAGCAGCCAAGAGGGTACCAGGGGGAGCCAAGAGACCCAGTACTTC.

The chain links TRBV20-1 to TRBJ2-3; 12 bases line up with TRBD2. CDR3 length equals 16 residues. Unmatched junction bases numbered 8, after V lost 5 bases and J lost 2 bases. Germline CDR1 reads DFQATT; CDR2 reads SNEGSKA (reference sequence). This CDR3 is CSAGGTSGLLTDTQYF. The CDR3 bases are TGCAGTGCTGGGGGGACTAGCGGGTTACTCACAGATACGCAGTATTTT.

This clonotype was detected a few times. The chain couples TRBV10-3 to TRBJ2-1, with TRBD2 matching over 7 bases. The CDR3 extends over 16 amino acids. Germline V lookup: CDR1 ENHRY, CDR2 SYGVKD. V shed 3 bases and J 7 bases; nucleotides not matched to a gene: 12. The CDR3 DNA follows: TGTGCCATCAGTGACCTAGTGGGAGGGCCCGGGAATGAGCAGTTCTTC. It encodes CAISDLVGGPGNEQFF.

The chain couples TRBV24-1 to TRBJ2-2, with a tentative D call TRBD2 (5 bases). Trimming removed 3 bases from V and 4 bases from J, with 17 bases in between. CDR1 KGHDR and CDR2 SFDVKD come from the germline V gene. This CDR3 has 17 amino acids. The CDR3 reads CATSDPSGSGITGELFF. For the CDR3, the DNA is TGTGCCACCAGTGATCCATCGGGCAGCGGAATCACCGGGGAGCTGTTTTTT.

The chain joins TRBV5-1 to TRBJ1-2; TRBD1 might be the D (6 bases). Germline V gene lookup returns CDR1 SGHRS and CDR2 YFSETQ. CDR3 size: 15 residues. V gave up 2 bases and J gave up 2 bases, with 13 bases separating them. CDR3: CASSFQTGANYGYTF. The CDR3 nucleotides read TGCGCCAGCAGCTTTCAGACGGGGGCAAACTATGGCTACACCTTC.

This clonotype showed up just a few times. This chain uses TRBV12-3 or TRBV12-4 with TRBJ2-2; tentatively, D is TRBD1 (6 bases). V gave up 6 bases and J gave up 0 bases, with 11 bases separating them. The CDR3 runs 15 residues. DNA of the CDR3: TGTGCCAGCAGCTCACAGGGAACGAACACCGGGGAGCTGTTTTTT. Translation: CASSSQGTNTGELFF.

The rearrangement uses TRBV7-9 and TRBJ2-7; 8 nucleotides match TRBD1. CDR1 SEHNR and CDR2 FQNEAQ come from the germline V gene (reference sequence). V shed 1 base, J shed 6 bases, and the junction held 8 bases outside the gene matches. The CDR3 length is 15 residues. The DNA of the CDR3 is TGTGCCAGCAGCTTAGTAGGACAGGGAGGATCCGAGCAGTACGTC. This codes for CASSLVGQGGSEQYV.

This clonotype was counted a few times. V usage is TRBV5-1 and J usage is TRBJ2-3, with D possibly matching TRBD2 (5 bases). V dropped 6 bases and J dropped 2 bases, with 16 bases sitting between them. Germline-derived CDR1 and CDR2 are SGHRS and YFSETQ. There are 15 residues in the CDR3. CDR3 residues: CASKASSSTTDTQYF. Written as DNA, the CDR3 is TGCGCCAGCAAAGCTAGCTCTTCGACCACAGATACGCAGTATTTT.

There are a few counts of this clonotype. The chain uses TRBV9 and TRBJ2-3, with 9 bases fitting TRBD2. V lost 3 bases to trimming and J lost 3 bases; unmatched junction nucleotides: 2. Germline V gene lookup returns CDR1 SGDLS and CDR2 YYNGEE. This CDR3 has 14 residues. CDR3 region: CASSALAGTDTQYF. Here the CDR3 DNA reads TGTGCCAGCAGCGCTCTAGCGGGGACAGATACGCAGTATTTT.

This clonotype showed up just a few times. This chain uses TRBV12-3 or TRBV12-4 with TRBJ1-2; 7 nucleotides agree with TRBD1. V shed 4 bases, J shed 4 bases, and the junction held 3 bases outside the gene matches. This CDR3 is built from 13 residues. In DNA form, the CDR3 reads TGTGCCAGCAGTTCGGGACAGCTCTATGGCTACACCTTC. It yields the protein CASSSGQLYGYTF.

The V gene is TRBV5-1, the J gene TRBJ2-1; the match to TRBD1 covers 7 bases. Per germline, CDR1 SGHRS and CDR2 YFSETQ. Germline trimming cut 0 bases from V and 7 bases from J; bases unmatched to any gene: 7. The CDR3 sequence is 15 residues long. The CDR3 protein is CASSLEGAVWNEQFF. CDR3 coding DNA: TGCGCCAGCAGCTTGGAGGGGGCTGTTTGGAATGAGCAGTTCTTC. Full variable domain (rest looked up from reference TRBV5-1 and TRBJ2-1): KAGVTQTPRYLIKTRGQQVTLSCSPISGHRSVSWYQQTPGQGLQFLFEYFSETQRNKGNFPGRFSGRQFSNSRSEMNVSTLELGDSALYLCASSLEGAVWNEQFFGPGTRLTVL.

This clonotype is a singleton in its sample. The gene calls are TRBV4-1 and TRBJ2-7; 9 positions agree with TRBD2. The V gene end was trimmed by 4 bases and the J gene end by 3 bases; junction bases not matched to a gene: 13. The CDR3 totals 17 residues. Germline CDR1 is MGHRA and CDR2 is YSYEKL. The chain's CDR3 is CASSRLGGGRAFYEQYF. DNA of the CDR3: TGCGCCAGCAGCCGACTAGGGGGCGGGAGGGCCTTCTACGAGCAGTACTTC.

The rearrangement links TRBV29-1 to TRBJ2-1; D possibly corresponds to TRBD2 (5 bases). V lost 4 bases and J 0 bases, leaving 13 bases between the germline ends. The CDR3 has 15 amino acids. Germline loops: CDR1 SQVTM, CDR2 ANQGSEA. CDR3 nucleotides: TGCAGCGTTGTAGGCGGGCTCAGCTCCTACAATGAGCAGTTCTTC. Protein: CSVVGGLSSYNEQFF.

This clonotype was seen a handful of times. The V gene is TRBV6-1, the J gene TRBJ1-1; D is uncertain. The CDR3 contains 13 residues. Germline lookup yields CDR1 MNHNS and CDR2 SASEGT. V lost 4 bases and J 3 bases, leaving 9 bases between the germline ends. CDR3 sequence: CASSGPGHTEAFF. The CDR3 DNA reads as TGTGCCAGCAGTGGTCCAGGCCACACTGAAGCTTTCTTT.

The rearrangement joins TRBV9 to TRBJ2-2, with no clear D. The CDR3 is 15 residues long. V was pared by 0 bases and J by 5 bases, with 11 bases between. The germline CDR1 and CDR2 sequences are SGDLS and YYNGEE. The CDR3 coding sequence is TGTGCCAGCAGCGTAGAAGGGCGGCGGACCGGGGAGCTGTTTTTT. Its translation: CASSVEGRRTGELFF.

The rearrangement joins TRBV12-3 or TRBV12-4 to TRBJ2-2, with 11 bases lining up with TRBD1. This CDR3 is built from 18 residues. Losses at the gene ends were 7 bases for V and 2 bases for J; bases not matched to a gene: 12. The CDR3 nucleotides are TGTGCCAGCACCCCGGGTCGGGACAGGGGGTTTAACACCGGGGAGCTGTTTTTT. Translating gives CASTPGRDRGFNTGELFF.

CDR3 sequence (DNA): TGTGCCACCAGTAGGACTAGCGGGGGGTTGGATACGCAGTATTTT. This codes for CATSRTSGGLDTQYF. The chain combines TRBV24-1 with TRBJ2-3; 14 bases are a match to TRBD2. V lost 6 bases to trimming and J lost 6 bases; unmatched junction nucleotides: 4. CDR1 and CDR2 (germline): KGHDR, SFDVKD. The CDR3 loop spans 15 amino acids.

The genes are TRBV6-5 and TRBJ2-7; possibly TRBD1 for D (6 bases). Germline V gene data show CDR1 as MNHEY and CDR2 as SVGAGI. The CDR3 contains 14 residues. Trimming took 2 bases from V and 0 from J, leaving 8 bases between them. The CDR3 spells CASSYGQFSYEQYV. The CDR3 DNA follows: TGTGCCAGCAGTTACGGACAGTTCTCCTACGAGCAGTACGTC.

This chain links TRBV4-1 with TRBJ2-7; the D gene is possibly TRBD1 (6 bases). The germline CDR1 and CDR2 sequences are MGHRA and YSYEKL. The CDR3 runs 14 residues. The V end lost 8 bases, the J end lost 2 bases, and 16 bases lay between the germline ends. CDR3 amino acids: CASAPSRTAYEQYV. CDR3 DNA sequence: TGCGCCAGCGCACCGTCGAGGACAGCCTACGAGCAGTACGTC.

The chain carries TRBV5-5 and TRBJ2-2; the D is unclear. The CDR3 length is 15 residues. Germline V gene lookup returns CDR1 SGHKS and CDR2 YYEKEE (reference sequence). V dropped 0 bases and J dropped 4 bases, with 10 bases sitting between them. The CDR3 reads CASSLGNTLTGELFF. The CDR3 nucleotides read TGTGCCAGCAGCTTGGGGAATACCCTCACCGGGGAGCTGTTTTTT.

V is TRBV6-1 and J is TRBJ2-2; 9 bases match TRBD2. Germline V lookup: CDR1 MNHNS, CDR2 SASEGT. The V and J ends lost 6 bases and 6 bases, in that order; junction bases with no gene match: 5. This CDR3 is 14 amino acids long. The CDR3 loop is CASRGGRAPGELFF. The CDR3 DNA reads TGTGCCAGCAGGGGCGGGAGGGCCCCCGGGGAGCTGTTTTTT.

The CDR3 DNA is TGTGCCAGCAGCGTGACTAGCGGAGACAATGAGCAGTTCTTC. It codes for CASSVTSGDNEQFF. The rearrangement joins TRBV13 to TRBJ2-1; 9 bases are shared with TRBD2. V dropped 5 bases and J dropped 5; count of bases not matched to a gene: 4. In germline, CDR1 is PRHDT, CDR2 FYEKMQ (reference sequence). CDR3 length: 14 residues.